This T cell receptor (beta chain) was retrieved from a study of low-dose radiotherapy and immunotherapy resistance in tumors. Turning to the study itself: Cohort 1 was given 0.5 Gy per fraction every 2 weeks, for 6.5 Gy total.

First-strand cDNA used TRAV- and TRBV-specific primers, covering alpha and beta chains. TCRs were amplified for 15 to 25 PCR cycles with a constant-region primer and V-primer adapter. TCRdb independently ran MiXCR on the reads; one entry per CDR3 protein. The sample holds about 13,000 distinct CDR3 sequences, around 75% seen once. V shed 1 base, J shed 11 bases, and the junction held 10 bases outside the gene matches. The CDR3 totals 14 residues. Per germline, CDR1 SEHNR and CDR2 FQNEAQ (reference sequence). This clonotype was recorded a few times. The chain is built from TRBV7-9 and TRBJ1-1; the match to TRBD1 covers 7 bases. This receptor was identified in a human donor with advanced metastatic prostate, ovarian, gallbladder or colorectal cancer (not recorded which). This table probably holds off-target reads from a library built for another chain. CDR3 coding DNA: TGTGCCAGCAGCTTAGGAGGGGGCCTTCCGGATGCTTTCTTT. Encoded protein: CASSLGGGLPDAFF. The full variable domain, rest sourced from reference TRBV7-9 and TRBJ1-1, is DTGVSQNPRHKITKRGQNVTFRCDPISEHNRLYWYRQTLGQGPEFLTYFQNEAQLEKSRLLSDRFSAERPKGSFSTLEIQRTEQGDSAMYLCASSLGGGLPDAFFGQGTRLTVV.